This T cell receptor beta chain was documented in a study of T cell responses to AZD1222 COVID-19 vaccine. CDR1 and CDR2 from the germline V gene are SGHRS and YFSETQ. CDR3 size: 16 residues. The V and J ends lost 5 bases and 0 bases, in that order; junction bases with no gene match: 4. Of note for this clone: Antigen unknown.

General study results and limits: Repertoire sampling was restricted to post-peak T cell response timepoints.

The table came from immunoSEQ multiplex PCR; TCRdb's copy has only in-frame clones and leaves some out. The sample includes hundreds of thousands of clones, about 92% of them seen just once. This specimen consisted of peripheral blood, obtained on day 0 of MenACWY control vaccination. This TCR was recovered from an adult in good health. V usage is TRBV5-1 and J usage is TRBJ1-6; 8 bases align to TRBD1. The CDR3 loop reads CASRTGESSYNSPLHF. The DNA for the CDR3 is TGCGCCAGCAGGACAGGGGAGAGCTCCTATAATTCACCCCTCCACTTT. Looking up the rest from reference TRBV5-1 and TRBJ1-6 gives the full variable domain: KAGVTQTPRYLIKTRGQQVTLSCSPISGHRSVSWYQQTPGQGLQFLFEYFSETQRNKGNFPGRFSGRQFSNSRSEMNVSTLELGDSALYLCASRTGESSYNSPLHFGNGTRLTVT.